This TCR beta chain emerged from a study of identical twins. This clonotype came up once. The antigen is undetermined. V was cut by 10 bases and J by 8 bases, with 22 bases left in between. The CDR3 runs 14 residues. From germline, CDR1 is LNHDA and CDR2 SQIVND (reference sequence). Study-wide findings and caveats: Models predicted less out-of-frame TCR alpha sharing in monozygotic twins than was found.

TCRdb fed the 5' RACE reads into MiXCR, producing one record per CDR3 protein. The sample has 250,000 to 350,000 distinct CDR3 sequences, more than 6.5% seen once; the top ten hold over 2%. The data also belong to a second study, concerning yellow fever vaccine responses in identical twins.

This chain uses TRBV19 with TRBJ2-3; D may be TRBD1 or TRBD2 (5 bases each). The sample consisted of memory (CD45RO+) T cells sorted from blood. The sequence derives from a woman between 18 and 29 years old in good health. Here the CDR3 DNA reads TGTGCCACCCTTCCAAGGGACGTCAAGAGTACGCAGTATTTT. This encodes CATLPRDVKSTQYF. Drawing the rest from reference TRBV19 and TRBJ2-3, the complete variable domain is DGGITQSPKYLFRKEGQNVTLSCEQNLNHDAMYWYRQDPGQGLRLIYYSQIVNDFQKGDIAEGYSVSREKKESFPLTVTSAQKNPTAFYLCATLPRDVKSTQYFGPGTRLTVL.